The entry below describes one T cell receptor beta chain. The antigen is undetermined. These data are taken from a study of T cell responses to AZD1222 COVID-19 vaccine. Whole-study context: Second-dose schedules of about 4 or about 12 weeks were combined. Overall study results and limits: Repertoire sampling happened only post peak T cell response. Donors were largely white British and mainly female; clonal diversity was possibly underestimated. Spike-specific TCR breadth and depth both grew after two AZD1222 doses.

From germline, CDR1 is MNHNS and CDR2 SASEGT. The V end lost 3 bases, the J end lost 4 bases, and 9 bases lay between the germline ends. The CDR3 contains 14 residues. Sequencing used immunoSEQ multiplex PCR; TCRdb keeps in-frame clones, though not all of them. The table includes over 90,000 clones, almost 85% detected once. This sample comprised peripheral blood, obtained on day 0 of AZD1222 vaccination. The rearrangement uses TRBV6-1 and TRBJ2-2; D is perhaps TRBD1 (5 bases). The TCR originated in an adult in good health. The CDR3 DNA reads as TGTGCCAGCAGTGACCAGGGCGGCACCGGGGAGCTGTTTTTT. Protein sequence: CASSDQGGTGELFF.